The T cell receptor (beta chain) described here comes from a study of cytomegalovirus exposure and HLA in healthy donors. About this clone: The antigen remains unidentified.

This CDR3 contains 16 residues. Germline loops: CDR1 MDHEN, CDR2 SYDVKM. J lost 9 bases, V lost 4 bases, and 10 bases had no gene match. Findings and caveats of the study: V- and J-gene trimming in TCR beta was tied to a missense DCLRE1C variant by an analysis performed later. Association of 16,951 TCR beta sequences with HLA alleles was found at 0.05 false discovery rate in a later analysis.

With 60 Vbeta and 13 Jbeta primers, the PCR was carried out. Some clones are missing from TCRdb's copy, which holds only in-frame ones; the method was immunoSEQ multiplex PCR. The data contain 150,000 or so clones, 60% to 75% of them singletons. This chain joins TRBV28 and TRBJ2-1; 12 bases are shared with TRBD2. Sequencing was carried out using PBMCs. This TCR derives from a man younger than 40 in good health and CMV-seronegative. The CDR3 DNA follows: TGTGCCAGCAGTTCCCCTGCTAGCGGGAGGGTGGGTGAGCAGTTCTTC. Translation: CASSSPASGRVGEQFF.